This T cell receptor beta chain derives from a study of cytomegalovirus exposure and HLA in healthy donors. Overall study findings and caveats: It was 150 or so TCR beta chains that were listed as cytomegalovirus-associated. According to a subsequent analysis, TCR clusters identified in the first cohort showed a tendency to co-occur across the 120 or so validation repertoires.

Notes on this clone: Its matching antigen is unknown.

Using immunoSEQ multiplex PCR, the repertoire was profiled, and TCRdb retains in-frame clones only, with some absent. The data show over 70,000 clones, around nine tenths seen once. Germline V gene lookup returns CDR1 SGDLS and CDR2 YYNGEE. Trimming stripped 0 bases from V and 4 bases from J, with 8 bases between. The CDR3 runs to 15 residues. The receptor comes from a woman aged 18-35 years in good health and CMV-seropositive. Specimen: PBMCs. The J gene is TRBJ1-6, the V gene TRBV9, with no clear D. The CDR3 coding sequence is TGTGCCAGCAGCGTAGAGGCAGCGTATAATTCACCCCTCCACTTT. This gives the protein CASSVEAAYNSPLHF. The variable domain in full, completed from reference TRBV9 and TRBJ1-6, reads DSGVTQTPKHLITATGQRVTLRCSPRSGDLSVYWYQQSLDQGLQFLIQYYNGEERAKGNILERFSAQQFPDLHSELNLSSLELGDSALYFCASSVEAAYNSPLHFGNGTRLTVT.